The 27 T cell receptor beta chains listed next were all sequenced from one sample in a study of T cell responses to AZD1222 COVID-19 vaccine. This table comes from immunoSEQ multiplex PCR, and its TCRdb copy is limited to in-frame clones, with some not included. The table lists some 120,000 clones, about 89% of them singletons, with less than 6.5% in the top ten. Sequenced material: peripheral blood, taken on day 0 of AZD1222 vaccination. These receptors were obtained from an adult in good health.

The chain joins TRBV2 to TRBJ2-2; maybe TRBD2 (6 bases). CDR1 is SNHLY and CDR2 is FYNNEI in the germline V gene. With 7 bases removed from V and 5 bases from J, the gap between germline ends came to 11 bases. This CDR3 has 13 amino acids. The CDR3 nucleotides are TGTGCCAGCACAGGGAGGTGGACCGGGGAGCTGTTTTTT. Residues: CASTGRWTGELFF.

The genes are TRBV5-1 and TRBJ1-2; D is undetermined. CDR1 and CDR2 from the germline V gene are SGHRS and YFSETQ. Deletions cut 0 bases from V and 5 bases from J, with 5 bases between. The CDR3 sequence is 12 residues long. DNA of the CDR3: TGCGCCAGCAGCTTGGAGGCATATGGCTACACCTTC. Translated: CASSLEAYGYTF.

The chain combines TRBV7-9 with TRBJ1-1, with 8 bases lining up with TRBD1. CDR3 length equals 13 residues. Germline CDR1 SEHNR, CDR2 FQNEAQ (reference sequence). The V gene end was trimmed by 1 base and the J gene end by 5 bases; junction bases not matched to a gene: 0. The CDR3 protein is CASSLGTGTEAFF. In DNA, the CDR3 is TGTGCCAGCAGCTTAGGGACAGGGACTGAAGCTTTCTTT.

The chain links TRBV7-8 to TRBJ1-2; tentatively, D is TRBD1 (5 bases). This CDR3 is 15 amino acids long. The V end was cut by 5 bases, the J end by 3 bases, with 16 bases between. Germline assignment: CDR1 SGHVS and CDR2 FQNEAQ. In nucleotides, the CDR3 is TGTGCCAGCAGCCCCCGCCCGCAGGGTGACTATGGCTACACCTTC. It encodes CASSPRPQGDYGYTF.

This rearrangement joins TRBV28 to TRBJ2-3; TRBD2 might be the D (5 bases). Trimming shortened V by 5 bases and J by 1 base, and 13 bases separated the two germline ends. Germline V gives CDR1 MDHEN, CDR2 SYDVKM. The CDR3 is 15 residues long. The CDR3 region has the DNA TGTGCCAGCAGTCGGGCCGTCGGGGGCACAGATACGCAGTATTTT. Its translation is CASSRAVGGTDTQYF.

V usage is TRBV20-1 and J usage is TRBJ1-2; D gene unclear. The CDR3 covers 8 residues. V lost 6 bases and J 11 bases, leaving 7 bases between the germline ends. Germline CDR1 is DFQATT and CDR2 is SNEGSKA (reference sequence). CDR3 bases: TGCAGTGCCCCGGGATACACCTTC. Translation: CSAPGYTF.

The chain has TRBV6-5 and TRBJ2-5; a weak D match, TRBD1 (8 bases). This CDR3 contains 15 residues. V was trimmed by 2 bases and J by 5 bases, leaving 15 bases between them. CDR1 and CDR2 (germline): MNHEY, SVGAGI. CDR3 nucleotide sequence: TGTGCCAGCAGTTACACCGGACAGGGAGGGGAGACCCAGTACTTC. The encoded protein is CASSYTGQGGETQYF.

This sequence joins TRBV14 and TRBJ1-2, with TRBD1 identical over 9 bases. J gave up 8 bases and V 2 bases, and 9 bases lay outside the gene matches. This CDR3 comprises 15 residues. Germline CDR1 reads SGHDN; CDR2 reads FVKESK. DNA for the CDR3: TGTGCCAGCAGCCAAACCGGGACAGGGACTTTAGGCTACACCTTC. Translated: CASSQTGTGTLGYTF.

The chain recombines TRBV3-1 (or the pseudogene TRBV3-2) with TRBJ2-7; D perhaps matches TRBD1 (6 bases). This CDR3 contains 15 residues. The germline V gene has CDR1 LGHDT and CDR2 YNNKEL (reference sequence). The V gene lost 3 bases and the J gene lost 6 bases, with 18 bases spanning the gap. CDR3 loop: CASSHMQGISGEQYF. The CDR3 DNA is TGTGCCAGCAGCCATATGCAGGGGATATCTGGCGAGCAGTACTTC.

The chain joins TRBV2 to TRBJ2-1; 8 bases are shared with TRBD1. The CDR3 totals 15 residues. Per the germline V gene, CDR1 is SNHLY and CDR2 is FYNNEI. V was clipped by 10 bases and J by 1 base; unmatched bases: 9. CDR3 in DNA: TGTGCCACCAAATCAGGACAGGGATCCTACAATGAGCAGTTCTTC. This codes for CATKSGQGSYNEQFF.

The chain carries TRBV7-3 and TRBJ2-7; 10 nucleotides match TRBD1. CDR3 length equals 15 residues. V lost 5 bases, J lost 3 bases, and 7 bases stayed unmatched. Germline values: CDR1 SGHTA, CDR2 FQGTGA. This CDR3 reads CASSGRQGAHYEQYF. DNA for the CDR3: TGTGCCAGCAGCGGACGACAGGGGGCCCACTACGAGCAGTACTTC.

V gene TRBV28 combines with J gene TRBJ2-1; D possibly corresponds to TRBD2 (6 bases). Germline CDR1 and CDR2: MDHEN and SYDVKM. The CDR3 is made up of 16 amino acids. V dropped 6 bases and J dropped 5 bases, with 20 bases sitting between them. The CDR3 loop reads CASRPPGGRGDNEQFF. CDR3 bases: TGTGCCAGCAGGCCTCCCGGGGGTAGGGGAGACAATGAGCAGTTCTTC. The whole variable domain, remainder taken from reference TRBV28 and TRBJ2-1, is DVKVTQSSRYLVKRTGEKVFLECVQDMDHENMFWYRQDPGLGLRLIYFSYDVKMKEKGDIPEGYSVSREKKERFSLILESASTNQTSMYLCASRPPGGRGDNEQFFGPGTRLTVL.

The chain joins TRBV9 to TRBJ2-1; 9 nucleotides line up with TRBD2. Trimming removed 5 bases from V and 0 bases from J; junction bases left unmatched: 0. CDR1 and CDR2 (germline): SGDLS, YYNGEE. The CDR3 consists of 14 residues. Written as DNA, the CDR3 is TGTGCCAGCAGTAGCGGGAGCTCCTACAATGAGCAGTTCTTC. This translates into CASSSGSSYNEQFF.

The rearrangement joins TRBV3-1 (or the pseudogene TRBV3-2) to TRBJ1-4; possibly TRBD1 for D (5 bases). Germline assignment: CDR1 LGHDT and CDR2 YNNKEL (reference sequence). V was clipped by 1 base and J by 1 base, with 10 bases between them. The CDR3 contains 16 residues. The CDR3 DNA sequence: TGTGCCAGCAGCCAAGTGGGGGTTTTAACTAATGAAAAACTGTTTTTT. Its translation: CASSQVGVLTNEKLFF.

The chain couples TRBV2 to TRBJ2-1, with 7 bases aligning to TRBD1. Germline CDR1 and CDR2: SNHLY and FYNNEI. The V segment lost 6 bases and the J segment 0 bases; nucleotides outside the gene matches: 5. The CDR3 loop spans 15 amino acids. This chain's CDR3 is CASSSTGSSYNEQFF. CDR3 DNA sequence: TGTGCCAGCAGCTCGACAGGGAGCTCCTACAATGAGCAGTTCTTC. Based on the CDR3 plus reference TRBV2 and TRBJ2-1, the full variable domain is EPEVTQTPSHQVTQMGQEVILRCVPISNHLYFYWYRQILGQKVEFLVSFYNNEISEKSEIFDDQFSVERPDGSNFTLKIRSTKLEDSAMYFCASSSTGSSYNEQFFGPGTRLTVL.

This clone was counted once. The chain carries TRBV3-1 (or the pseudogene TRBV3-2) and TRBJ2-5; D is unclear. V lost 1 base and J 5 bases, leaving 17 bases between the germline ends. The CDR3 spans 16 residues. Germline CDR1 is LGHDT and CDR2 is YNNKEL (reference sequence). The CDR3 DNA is TGTGCCAGCAGCCAAGTTATAGCCGCGCGGAGCGAGACCCAGTACTTC. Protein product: CASSQVIAARSETQYF.

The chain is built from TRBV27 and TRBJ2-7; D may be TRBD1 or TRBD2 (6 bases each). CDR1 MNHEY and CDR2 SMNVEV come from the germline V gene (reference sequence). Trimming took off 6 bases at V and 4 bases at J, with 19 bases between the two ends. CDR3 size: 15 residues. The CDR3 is CASRQEGGTLYEQYF. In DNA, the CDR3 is TGTGCCAGCAGACAAGAGGGGGGAACTCTGTACGAGCAGTACTTC.

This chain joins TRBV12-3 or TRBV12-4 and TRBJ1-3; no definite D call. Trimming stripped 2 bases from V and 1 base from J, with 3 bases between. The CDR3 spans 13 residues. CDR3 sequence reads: CASSLSSGNTIYF. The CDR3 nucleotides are TGTGCCAGCAGTTTAAGTTCTGGAAACACCATATATTTT.

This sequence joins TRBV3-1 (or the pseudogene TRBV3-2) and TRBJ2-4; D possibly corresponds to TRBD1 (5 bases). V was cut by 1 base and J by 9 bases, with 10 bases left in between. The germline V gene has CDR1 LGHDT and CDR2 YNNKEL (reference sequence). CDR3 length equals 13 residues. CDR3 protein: CASSQVRGGIQYF. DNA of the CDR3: TGTGCCAGCAGCCAAGTAAGGGGTGGCATTCAGTACTTC.

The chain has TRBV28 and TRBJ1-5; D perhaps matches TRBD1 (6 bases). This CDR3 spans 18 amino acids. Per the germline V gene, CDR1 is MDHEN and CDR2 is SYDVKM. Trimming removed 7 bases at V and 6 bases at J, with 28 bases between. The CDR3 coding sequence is TGTGCCAGCATTCAACGTAGGGGGGGCTTATTGGTTTTTCAGCCCCAGCATTTT. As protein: CASIQRRGGLLVFQPQHF.

Here the CDR3 DNA reads TGTGCCAGCTCACAGGGGACAGGGGTGACTGAAGCTTTCTTT. This translates into CASSQGTGVTEAFF. This sequence joins TRBV18 and TRBJ1-1; TRBD1 agrees at 10 bases. The V and J ends lost 4 bases and 5 bases, in that order; junction bases with no gene match: 4. CDR3 length: 14 residues. Germline V lookup: CDR1 KGHSH, CDR2 LQKENI.

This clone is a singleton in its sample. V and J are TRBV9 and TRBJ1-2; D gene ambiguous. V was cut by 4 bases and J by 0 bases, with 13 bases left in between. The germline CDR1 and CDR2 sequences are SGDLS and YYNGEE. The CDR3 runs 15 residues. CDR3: CASSTGPKANYGYTF. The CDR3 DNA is TGTGCCAGCAGCACGGGCCCAAAAGCTAACTATGGCTACACCTTC.

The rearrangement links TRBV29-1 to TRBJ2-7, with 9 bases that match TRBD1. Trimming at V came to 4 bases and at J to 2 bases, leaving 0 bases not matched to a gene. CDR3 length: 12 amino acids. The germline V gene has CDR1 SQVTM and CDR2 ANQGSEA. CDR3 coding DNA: TGCAGCGTTGGGGACAGGGCCTACGAGCAGTACTTC. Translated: CSVGDRAYEQYF.

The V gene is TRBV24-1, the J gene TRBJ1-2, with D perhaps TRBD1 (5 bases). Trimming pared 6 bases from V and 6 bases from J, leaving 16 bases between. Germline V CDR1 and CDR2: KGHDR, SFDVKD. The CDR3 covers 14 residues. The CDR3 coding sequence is TGTGCCACCAGTTCGACTCCAGGGATCCATGGCTACACCTTC. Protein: CATSSTPGIHGYTF.

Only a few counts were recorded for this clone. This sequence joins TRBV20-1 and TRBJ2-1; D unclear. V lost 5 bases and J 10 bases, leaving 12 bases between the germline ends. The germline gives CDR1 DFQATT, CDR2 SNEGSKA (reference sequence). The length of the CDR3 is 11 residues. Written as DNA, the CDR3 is TGCAGTGCTGGAACCCCCCGGGAGCAGTTCTTC. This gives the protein CSAGTPREQFF.

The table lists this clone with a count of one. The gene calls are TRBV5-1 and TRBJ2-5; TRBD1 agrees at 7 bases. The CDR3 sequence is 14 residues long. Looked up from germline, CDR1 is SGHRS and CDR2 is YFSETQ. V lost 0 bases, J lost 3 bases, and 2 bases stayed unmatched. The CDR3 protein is CASSLEGQKETQYF. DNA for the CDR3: TGCGCCAGCAGCTTGGAGGGACAGAAAGAGACCCAGTACTTC.

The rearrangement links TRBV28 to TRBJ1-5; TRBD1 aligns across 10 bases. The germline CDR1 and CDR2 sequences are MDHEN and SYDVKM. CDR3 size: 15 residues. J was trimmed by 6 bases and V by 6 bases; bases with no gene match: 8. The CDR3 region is CASSRQGARSQPQHF. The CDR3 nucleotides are TGTGCCAGCAGCCGACAGGGGGCGAGGTCTCAGCCCCAGCATTTT.